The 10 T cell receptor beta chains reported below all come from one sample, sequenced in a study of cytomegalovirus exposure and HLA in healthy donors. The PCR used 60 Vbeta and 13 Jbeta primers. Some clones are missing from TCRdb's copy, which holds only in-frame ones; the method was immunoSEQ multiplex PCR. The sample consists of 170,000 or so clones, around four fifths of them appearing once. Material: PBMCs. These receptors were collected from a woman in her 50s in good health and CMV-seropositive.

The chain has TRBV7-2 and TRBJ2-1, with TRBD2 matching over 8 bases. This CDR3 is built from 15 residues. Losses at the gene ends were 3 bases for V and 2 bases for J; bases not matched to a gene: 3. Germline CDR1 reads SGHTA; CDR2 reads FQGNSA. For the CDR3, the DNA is TGTGCCAGCAGCTTTTATAGCGGGACCTACAATGAGCAGTTCTTC. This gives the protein CASSFYSGTYNEQFF. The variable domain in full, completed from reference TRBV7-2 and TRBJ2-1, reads GAGVSQSPSNKVTEKGKDVELRCDPISGHTALYWYRQSLGQGLEFLIYFQGNSAPDKSGLPSDRFSAERTGGSVSTLTIQRTQQEDSAVYLCASSFYSGTYNEQFFGPGTRLTVL.

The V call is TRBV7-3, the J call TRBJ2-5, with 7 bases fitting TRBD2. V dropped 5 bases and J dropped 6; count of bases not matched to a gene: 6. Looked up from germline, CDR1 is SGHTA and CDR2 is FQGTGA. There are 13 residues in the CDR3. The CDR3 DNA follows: TGTGCCAGCAGCCCACTAGCGACGCAGACCCAGTACTTC. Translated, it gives CASSPLATQTQYF.

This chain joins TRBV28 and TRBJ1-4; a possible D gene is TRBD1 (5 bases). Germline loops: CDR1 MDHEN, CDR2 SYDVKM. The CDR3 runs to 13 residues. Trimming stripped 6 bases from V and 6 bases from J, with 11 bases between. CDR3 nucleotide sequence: TGTGCCAGCAGGAGGCAGGGATATGAAAAACTGTTTTTT. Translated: CASRRQGYEKLFF.

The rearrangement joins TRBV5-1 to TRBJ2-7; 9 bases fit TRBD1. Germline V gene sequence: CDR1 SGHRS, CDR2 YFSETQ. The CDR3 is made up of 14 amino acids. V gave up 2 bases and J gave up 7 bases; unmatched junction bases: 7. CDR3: CASSFGTGFGEQYF. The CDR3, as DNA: TGCGCCAGCAGCTTTGGGACAGGGTTCGGAGAGCAGTACTTC.

DNA of the CDR3: TGTGCCAGCAGTCATAGCGGGTCGGTACCGTACAATGAGCAGTTCTTC. It yields the protein CASSHSGSVPYNEQFF. The J gene is TRBJ2-1, the V gene TRBV6-4, with 7 nucleotides matching TRBD2. The CDR3 extends over 16 amino acids. The V and J ends lost 5 bases and 4 bases, in that order; junction bases with no gene match: 11. CDR1 and CDR2 (germline): MRHNA, SNTAGT.

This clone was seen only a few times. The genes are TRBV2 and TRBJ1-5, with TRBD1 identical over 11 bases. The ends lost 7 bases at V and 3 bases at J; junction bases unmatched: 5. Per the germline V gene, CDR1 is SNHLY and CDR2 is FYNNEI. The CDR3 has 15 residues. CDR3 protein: CASTRDRGFNQPQHF. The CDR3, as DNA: TGTGCCAGCACCCGGGACAGGGGGTTCAATCAGCCCCAGCATTTT.

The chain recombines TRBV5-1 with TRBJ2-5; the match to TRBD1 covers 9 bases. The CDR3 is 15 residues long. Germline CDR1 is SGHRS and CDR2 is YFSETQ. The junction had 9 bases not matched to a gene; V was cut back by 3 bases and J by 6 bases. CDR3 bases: TGCGCCAGCAGCTCACGAGGGACAGGGCCGAAGACCCAGTACTTC. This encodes CASSSRGTGPKTQYF.

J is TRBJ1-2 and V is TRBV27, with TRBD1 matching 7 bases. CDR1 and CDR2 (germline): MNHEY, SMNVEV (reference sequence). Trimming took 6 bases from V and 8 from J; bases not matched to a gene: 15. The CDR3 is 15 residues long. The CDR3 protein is CASSTSPGTGVGYTF. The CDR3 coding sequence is TGTGCCAGCAGCACTAGCCCGGGAACAGGGGTCGGCTACACCTTC.

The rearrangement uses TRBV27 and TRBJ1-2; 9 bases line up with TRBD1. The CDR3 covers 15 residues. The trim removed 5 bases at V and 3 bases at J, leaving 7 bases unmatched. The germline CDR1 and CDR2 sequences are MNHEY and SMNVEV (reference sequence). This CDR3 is CASSPPGQGYYGYTF. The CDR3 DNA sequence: TGTGCCAGCAGTCCCCCGGGACAGGGATACTATGGCTACACCTTC.

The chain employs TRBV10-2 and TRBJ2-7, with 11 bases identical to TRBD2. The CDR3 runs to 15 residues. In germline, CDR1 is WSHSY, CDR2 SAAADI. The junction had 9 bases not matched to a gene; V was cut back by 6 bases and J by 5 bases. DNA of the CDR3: TGCGCCAGCAGGGACCCGACTAGCGGGATTAACGAGCAGTACTTC. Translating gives CASRDPTSGINEQYF.